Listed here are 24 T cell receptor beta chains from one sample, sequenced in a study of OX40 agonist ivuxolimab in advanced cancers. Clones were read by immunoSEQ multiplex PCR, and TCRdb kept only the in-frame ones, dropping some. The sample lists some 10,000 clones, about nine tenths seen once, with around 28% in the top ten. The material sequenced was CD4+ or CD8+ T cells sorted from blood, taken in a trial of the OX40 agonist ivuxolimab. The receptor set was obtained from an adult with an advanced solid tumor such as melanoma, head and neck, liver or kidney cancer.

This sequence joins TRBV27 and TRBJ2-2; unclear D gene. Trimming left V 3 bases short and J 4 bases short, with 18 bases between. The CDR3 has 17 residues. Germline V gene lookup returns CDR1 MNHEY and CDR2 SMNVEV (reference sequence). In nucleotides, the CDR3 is TGTGCCAGCAGTTTCAGGCAGCTAACCGTTGGCACCGGGGAGCTGTTTTTT. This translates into CASSFRQLTVGTGELFF.

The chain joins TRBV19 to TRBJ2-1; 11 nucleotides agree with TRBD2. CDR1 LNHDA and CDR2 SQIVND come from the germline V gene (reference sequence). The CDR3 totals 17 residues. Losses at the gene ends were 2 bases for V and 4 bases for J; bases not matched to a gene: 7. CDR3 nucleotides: TGTGCCAGTAGTATATCGCCGGGACTAGCGGCGTACAATGAGCAGTTCTTC. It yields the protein CASSISPGLAAYNEQFF.

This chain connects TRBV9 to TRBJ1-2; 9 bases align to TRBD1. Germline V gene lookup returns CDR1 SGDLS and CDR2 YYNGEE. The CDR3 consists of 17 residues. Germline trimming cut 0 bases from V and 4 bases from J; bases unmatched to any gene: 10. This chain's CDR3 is CASSVGGTGKEIYGYTF. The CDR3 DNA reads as TGTGCCAGCAGCGTAGGAGGGACAGGGAAGGAAATCTATGGCTACACCTTC.

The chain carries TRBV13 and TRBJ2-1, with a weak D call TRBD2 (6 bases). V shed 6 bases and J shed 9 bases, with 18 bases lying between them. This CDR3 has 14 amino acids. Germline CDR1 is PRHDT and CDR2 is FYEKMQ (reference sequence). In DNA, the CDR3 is TGTGCCAGCAGACTACTTCCGTTGGGGGGTGAGCAGTTCTTC. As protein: CASRLLPLGGEQFF.

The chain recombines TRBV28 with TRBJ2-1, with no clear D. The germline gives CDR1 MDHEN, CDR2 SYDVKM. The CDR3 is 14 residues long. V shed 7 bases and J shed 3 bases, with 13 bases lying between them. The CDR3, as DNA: TGTGCCAGCAATCCCCAGGCCATCTACAATGAGCAGTTCTTC. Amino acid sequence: CASNPQAIYNEQFF.

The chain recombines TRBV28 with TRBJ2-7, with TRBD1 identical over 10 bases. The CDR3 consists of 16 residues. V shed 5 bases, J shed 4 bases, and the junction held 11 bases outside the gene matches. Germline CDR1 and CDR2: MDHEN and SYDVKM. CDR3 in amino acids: CASSPRYRDRGYEQYF. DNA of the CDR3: TGTGCCAGCAGTCCCCGGTACCGGGACAGGGGTTACGAGCAGTACTTC.

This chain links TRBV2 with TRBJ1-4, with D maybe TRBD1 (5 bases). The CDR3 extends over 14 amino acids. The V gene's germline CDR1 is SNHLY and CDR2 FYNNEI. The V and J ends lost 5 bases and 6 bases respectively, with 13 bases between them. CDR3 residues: CASSPWDGHEKLFF. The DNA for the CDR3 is TGTGCCAGCAGTCCTTGGGACGGCCATGAAAAACTGTTTTTT.

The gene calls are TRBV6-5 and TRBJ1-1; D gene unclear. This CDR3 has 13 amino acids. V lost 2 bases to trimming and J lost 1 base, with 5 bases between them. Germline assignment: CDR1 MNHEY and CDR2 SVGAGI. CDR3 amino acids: CASSYRANTEAFF. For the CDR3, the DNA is TGTGCCAGCAGTTACAGGGCGAACACTGAAGCTTTCTTT.

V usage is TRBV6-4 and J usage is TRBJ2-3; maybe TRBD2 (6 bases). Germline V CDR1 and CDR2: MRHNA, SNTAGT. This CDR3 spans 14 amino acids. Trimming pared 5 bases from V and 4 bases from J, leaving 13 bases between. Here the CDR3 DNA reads TGTGCCAGCAGTCGTACGGGAGAGGCAGATACGCAGTATTTT. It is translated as CASSRTGEADTQYF.

CDR3 sequence: CASTGGGTYNEQFF. CDR3 sequence (DNA): TGTGCCAGCACAGGGGGGGGCACCTACAATGAGCAGTTCTTC. The V gene is TRBV27, the J gene TRBJ2-1, with D possibly called TRBD1 or TRBD2 (7 bases each). The germline V gene encodes CDR1 MNHEY and CDR2 SMNVEV (reference sequence). The length of the CDR3 is 14 residues. Trimming pared 7 bases from V and 2 bases from J, leaving 12 bases between.

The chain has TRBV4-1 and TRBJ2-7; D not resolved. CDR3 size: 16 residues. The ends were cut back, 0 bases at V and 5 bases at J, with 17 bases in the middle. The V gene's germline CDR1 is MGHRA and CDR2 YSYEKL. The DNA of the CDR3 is TGCGCCAGCAGCCAAGAAGGTCAGTTAGGTCTGGACGAGCAGTACTTC. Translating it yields CASSQEGQLGLDEQYF.

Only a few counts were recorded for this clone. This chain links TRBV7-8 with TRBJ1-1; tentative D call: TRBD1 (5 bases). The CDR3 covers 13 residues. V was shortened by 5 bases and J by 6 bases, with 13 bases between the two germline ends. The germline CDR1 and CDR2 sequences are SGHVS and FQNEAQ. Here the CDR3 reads CASSPWGGPEAFF. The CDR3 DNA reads TGTGCCAGCAGCCCCTGGGGGGGACCTGAAGCTTTCTTT. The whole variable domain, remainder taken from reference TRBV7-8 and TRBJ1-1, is GAGVSQSPRYKVAKRGQDVALRCDPISGHVSLFWYQQALGQGPEFLTYFQNEAQLDKSGLPSDRFFAERPEGSVSTLKIQRTQQEDSAVYLCASSPWGGPEAFFGQGTRLTVV.

The CDR3 coding sequence is TGTGCCAGCAGTGAAGGGTCCGGGGCCAACGTCCTGACTTTC. It translates to CASSEGSGANVLTF. V usage is TRBV6-4 and J usage is TRBJ2-6; D remains ambiguous. Germline CDR1 is MRHNA and CDR2 is SNTAGT. V dropped 3 bases and J dropped 4 bases, with 7 bases sitting between them. This CDR3 has 14 amino acids.

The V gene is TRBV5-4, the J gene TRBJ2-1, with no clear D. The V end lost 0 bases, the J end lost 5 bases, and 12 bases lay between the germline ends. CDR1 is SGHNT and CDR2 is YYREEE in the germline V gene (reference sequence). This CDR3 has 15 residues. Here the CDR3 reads CASSLVAGPNNEQFF. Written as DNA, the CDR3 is TGTGCCAGCAGCTTGGTGGCAGGCCCAAACAATGAGCAGTTCTTC.

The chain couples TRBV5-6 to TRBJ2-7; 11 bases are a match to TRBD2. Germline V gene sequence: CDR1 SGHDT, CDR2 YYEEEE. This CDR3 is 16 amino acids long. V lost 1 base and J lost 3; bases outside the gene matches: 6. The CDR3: CASSLILAGDHYEQYF. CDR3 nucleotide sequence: TGTGCCAGCAGCTTGATACTAGCGGGAGATCACTACGAGCAGTACTTC. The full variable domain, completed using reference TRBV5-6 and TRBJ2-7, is DAGVTQSPTHLIKTRGQQVTLRCSPKSGHDTVSWYQQALGQGPQFIFQYYEEEERQRGNFPDRFSGHQFPNYSSELNVNALLLGDSALYLCASSLILAGDHYEQYFGPGTRLTVT.

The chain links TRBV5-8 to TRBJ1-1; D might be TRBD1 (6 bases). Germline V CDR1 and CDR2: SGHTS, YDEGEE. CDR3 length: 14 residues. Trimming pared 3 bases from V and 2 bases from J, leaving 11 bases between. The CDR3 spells CASSWGHLNTEAFF. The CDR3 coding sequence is TGTGCCAGCAGCTGGGGACACCTTAACACTGAAGCTTTCTTT.

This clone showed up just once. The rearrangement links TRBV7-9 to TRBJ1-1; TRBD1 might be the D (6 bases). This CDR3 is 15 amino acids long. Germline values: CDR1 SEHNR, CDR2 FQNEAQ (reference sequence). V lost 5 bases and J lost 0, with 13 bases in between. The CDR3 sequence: CASSPDRILNTEAFF. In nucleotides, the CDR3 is TGTGCCAGCAGCCCGGACAGAATTTTGAACACTGAAGCTTTCTTT.

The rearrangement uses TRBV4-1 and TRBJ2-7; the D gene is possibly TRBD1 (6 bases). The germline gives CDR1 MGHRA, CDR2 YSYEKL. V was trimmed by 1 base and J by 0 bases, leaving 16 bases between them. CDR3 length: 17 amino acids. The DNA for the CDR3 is TGCGCCAGCAGCCAAGTCGTTTCCGGGACAAGCTCCTACGAGCAGTACTTC. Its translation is CASSQVVSGTSSYEQYF.

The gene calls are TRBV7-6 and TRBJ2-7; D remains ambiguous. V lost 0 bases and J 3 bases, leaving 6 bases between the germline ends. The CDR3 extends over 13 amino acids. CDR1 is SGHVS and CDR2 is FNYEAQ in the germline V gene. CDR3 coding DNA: TGTGCCAGCAGCTTAGCCGGCAGCTACGAGCAGTACTTC. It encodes CASSLAGSYEQYF.

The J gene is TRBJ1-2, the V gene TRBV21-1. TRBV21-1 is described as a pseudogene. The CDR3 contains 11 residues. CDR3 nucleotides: TGTGCCAGCAGCAACAGGGACGGCTACACCTTC. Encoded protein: CASSNRDGYTF.

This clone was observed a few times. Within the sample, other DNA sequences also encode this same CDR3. The CDR3 sequence is CASSQGSGGGYEQYF. CDR3 bases: TGCGCCAGCAGCCAAGGTTCAGGGGGAGGCTACGAGCAGTACTTC. The V gene is TRBV4-1, the J gene TRBJ2-7; D is perhaps TRBD1 (7 bases). Trimming stripped 1 base from V and 3 bases from J, with 13 bases between. The CDR3 has 15 amino acids. Germline V CDR1 and CDR2: MGHRA, YSYEKL.

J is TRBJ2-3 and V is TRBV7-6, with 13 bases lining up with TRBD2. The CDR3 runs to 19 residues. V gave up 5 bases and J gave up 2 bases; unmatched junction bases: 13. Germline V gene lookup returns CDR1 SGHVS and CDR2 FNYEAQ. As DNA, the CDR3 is TGTGCCAGCAGCGTAAGGACTAGCGGGAGAATGGGGAACACAGATACGCAGTATTTT. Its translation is CASSVRTSGRMGNTDTQYF.

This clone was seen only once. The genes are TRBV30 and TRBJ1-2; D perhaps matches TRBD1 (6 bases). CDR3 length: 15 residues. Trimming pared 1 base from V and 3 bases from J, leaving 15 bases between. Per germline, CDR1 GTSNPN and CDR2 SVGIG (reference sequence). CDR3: CAWSGIQDRYYGYTF. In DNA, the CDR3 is TGTGCCTGGAGTGGAATCCAGGACAGATACTATGGCTACACCTTC. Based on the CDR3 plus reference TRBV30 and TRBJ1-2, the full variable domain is SQTIHQWPATLVQPVGSPLSLECTVEGTSNPNLYWYRQAAGRGLQLLFYSVGIGQISSEVPQNLSASRPQDRQFILSSKKLLLSDSGFYLCAWSGIQDRYYGYTFGSGTRLTVV.

CDR3 nucleotides: TGTGCCAGCAGCGCCCAGAGCGGGAGGGCCGGGGATACGCAGTATTTT. It codes for CASSAQSGRAGDTQYF. The rearrangement joins TRBV9 to TRBJ2-3; 10 bases are shared with TRBD2. The CDR3 has 16 amino acids. Germline V lookup: CDR1 SGDLS, CDR2 YYNGEE. V was clipped by 3 bases and J by 6 bases; unmatched bases: 10.